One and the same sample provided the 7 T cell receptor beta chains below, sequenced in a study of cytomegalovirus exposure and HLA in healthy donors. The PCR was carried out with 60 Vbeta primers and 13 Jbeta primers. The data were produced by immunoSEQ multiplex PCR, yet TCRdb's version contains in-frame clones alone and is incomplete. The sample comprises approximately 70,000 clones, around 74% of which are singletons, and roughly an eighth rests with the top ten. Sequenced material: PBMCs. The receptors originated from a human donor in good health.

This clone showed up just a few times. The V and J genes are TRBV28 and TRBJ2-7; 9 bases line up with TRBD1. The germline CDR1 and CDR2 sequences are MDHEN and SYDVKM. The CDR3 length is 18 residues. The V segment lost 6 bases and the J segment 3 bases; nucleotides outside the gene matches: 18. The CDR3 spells CASSVPGQGGTPLYEQYF. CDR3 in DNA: TGTGCCAGCAGCGTCCCGGGACAGGGTGGTACCCCCCTCTACGAGCAGTACTTC.

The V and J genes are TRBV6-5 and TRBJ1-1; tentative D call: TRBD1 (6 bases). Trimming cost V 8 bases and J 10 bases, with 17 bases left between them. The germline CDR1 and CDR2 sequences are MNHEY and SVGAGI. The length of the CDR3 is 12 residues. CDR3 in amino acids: CASGELGTTAFF. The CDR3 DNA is TGTGCCAGCGGGGAACTCGGGACAACAGCTTTCTTT.

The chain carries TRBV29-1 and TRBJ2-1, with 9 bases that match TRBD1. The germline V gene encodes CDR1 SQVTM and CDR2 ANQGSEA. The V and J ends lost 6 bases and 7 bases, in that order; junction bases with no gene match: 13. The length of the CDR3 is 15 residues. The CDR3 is CSVGDWGQGRNEQFF. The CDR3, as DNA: TGCAGCGTGGGGGACTGGGGACAGGGAAGGAATGAGCAGTTCTTC.

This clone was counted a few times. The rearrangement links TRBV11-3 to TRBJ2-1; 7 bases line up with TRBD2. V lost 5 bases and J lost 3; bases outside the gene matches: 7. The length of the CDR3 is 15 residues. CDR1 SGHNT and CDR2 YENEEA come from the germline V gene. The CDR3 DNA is TGTGCCAGCAGCCCCCGGCGGGAGCTCTACAATGAGCAGTTCTTC. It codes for CASSPRRELYNEQFF.

CDR3 DNA sequence: TGTGCCAGCAGACGACAGGGATTGAACACTGAAGCTTTCTTT. This sequence encodes CASRRQGLNTEAFF. The V gene is TRBV7-9, the J gene TRBJ1-1; 7 bases agree with TRBD1. Trimming removed 6 bases from V and 0 bases from J; junction bases left unmatched: 4. Per the germline V gene, CDR1 is SEHNR and CDR2 is FQNEAQ (reference sequence). The CDR3 totals 14 residues. Looking up the rest from reference TRBV7-9 and TRBJ1-1 gives the full variable domain: DTGVSQNPRHKITKRGQNVTFRCDPISEHNRLYWYRQTLGQGPEFLTYFQNEAQLEKSRLLSDRFSAERPKGSFSTLEIQRTEQGDSAMYLCASRRQGLNTEAFFGQGTRLTVV.

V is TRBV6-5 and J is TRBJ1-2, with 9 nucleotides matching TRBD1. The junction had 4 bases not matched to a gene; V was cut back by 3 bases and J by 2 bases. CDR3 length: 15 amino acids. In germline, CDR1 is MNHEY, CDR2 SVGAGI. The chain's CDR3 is CASSYMDRGNYGYTF. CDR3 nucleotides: TGTGCCAGCAGTTATATGGACAGGGGCAACTATGGCTACACCTTC.

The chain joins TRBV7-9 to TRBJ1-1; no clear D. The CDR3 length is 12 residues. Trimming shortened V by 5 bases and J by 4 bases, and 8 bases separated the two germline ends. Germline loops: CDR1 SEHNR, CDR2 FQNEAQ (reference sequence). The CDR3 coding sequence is TGTGCCAGCAGCCCCTATGGCACTGAAGCTTTCTTT. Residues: CASSPYGTEAFF.